There are many counts of the clone carrying this T cell receptor beta chain. The time point: newly diagnosed GD, antithyroid drugs for less than 3 months. The TCR library used RNA extracted from PBMCs. The sample originates from a study of regulatory T cells in long-lasting Graves disease. For TCR beta, libraries came from iRepertoire HTBI primers and Arm-PCR of CDR3 regions. TCRdb called the multiplex PCR reads again in MiXCR, with one record for every CDR3 protein. The sample comprises 250,000 or so distinct CDR3 sequences, around 20% of which are singletons, and about 15% rests with the top ten. V lost 7 bases and J 3 bases, leaving 12 bases between the germline ends. This CDR3 region has 12 residues. Germline CDR1 is SQVTM and CDR2 is ANQGSEA.

This TCR derives from a female donor with Graves disease. The rearrangement uses TRBV29-1 and TRBJ2-5; possible D gene TRBD1, 7 bases. The starting material was peripheral blood mononuclear cells (PBMCs), obtained at new diagnosis, from a patient treated with antithyroid drugs. CDR3 loop: CSAGGQKETQYF. Here the CDR3 DNA reads TGCAGCGCCGGGGGACAGAAAGAGACCCAGTACTTC.